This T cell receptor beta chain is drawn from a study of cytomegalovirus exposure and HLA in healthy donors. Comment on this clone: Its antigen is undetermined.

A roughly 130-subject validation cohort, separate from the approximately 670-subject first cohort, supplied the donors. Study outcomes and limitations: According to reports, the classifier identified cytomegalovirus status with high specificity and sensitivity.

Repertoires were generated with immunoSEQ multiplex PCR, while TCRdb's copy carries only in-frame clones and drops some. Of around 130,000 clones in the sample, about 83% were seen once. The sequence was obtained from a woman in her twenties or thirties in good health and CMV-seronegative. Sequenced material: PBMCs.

The CDR3 loop is CASSLSGTGGSYNSPLHF. In nucleotides, the CDR3 is TGTGCCAGCAGCCTCTCAGGAACAGGGGGCTCCTATAATTCACCCCTCCACTTT. V is TRBV7-9 and J is TRBJ1-6; 8 positions match TRBD1. The CDR3 contains 18 residues. V lost 5 bases to trimming and J lost 0 bases; unmatched junction nucleotides: 9. CDR1 and CDR2 (germline): SEHNR, FQNEAQ (reference sequence).